The 8 T cell receptor beta chains presented below share a single source sample, sequenced in a study of human T cells and chemical hapten exposure. TCRdb passed the RACE reads through MiXCR, listing each CDR3 protein once. The sample shows some 110,000 distinct CDR3 sequences, 30% to 35% of them seen only once. Time point specified: patch test 3, about 24 weeks after DPC sensitization. This sample's treatment: therapeutic diphenylcyclopropenone sensitization with weekly scalp DPC. This material consisted of whole blood, taken in connection with sensitization to the hapten diphenylcyclopropenone (DPC). These receptors were taken from a man aged 40-49 years with alopecia areata. Some clones in this sample may be carry-over from other donors' samples.

A few counts support this clonotype. This sequence joins TRBV15 and TRBJ1-4; 7 nucleotides line up with TRBD1. Germline-derived CDR1 and CDR2 are LNHNV and YYDKDF (reference sequence). The CDR3 is 16 residues long. V gave up 0 bases and J gave up 4 bases; unmatched junction bases: 5. CDR3 nucleotide sequence: TGTGCCACCAGCAGAGATGGGGGACAGAATAATGAAAAACTGTTTTTT. Amino acids: CATSRDGGQNNEKLFF.

CDR3 sequence: CASGRVRNEQFF. CDR3 DNA sequence: TGTGCCAGCGGCAGGGTGAGGAATGAGCAGTTCTTC. This sequence joins TRBV27 and TRBJ2-1; TRBD1 is a possible D gene (5 bases). Germline CDR1 MNHEY, CDR2 SMNVEV (reference sequence). The CDR3 has 12 amino acids. Trimming pared 8 bases from V and 7 bases from J, leaving 12 bases between.

The CDR3 here is CASSFAGGREQYF. CDR3 in DNA: TGTGCCAGCAGCTTTGCAGGGGGCCGCGAGCAGTACTTC. The gene calls are TRBV7-9 and TRBJ2-7, with 8 nucleotides matching TRBD1. The V segment lost 3 bases and the J segment 6 bases; nucleotides outside the gene matches: 4. CDR1 SEHNR and CDR2 FQNEAQ come from the germline V gene (reference sequence). The CDR3 has 13 amino acids. Variable domain in full (rest from reference TRBV7-9 and TRBJ2-7): DTGVSQNPRHKITKRGQNVTFRCDPISEHNRLYWYRQTLGQGPEFLTYFQNEAQLEKSRLLSDRFSAERPKGSFSTLEIQRTEQGDSAMYLCASSFAGGREQYFGPGTRLTVT.

This clonotype was picked up a small number of times. This rearrangement joins TRBV7-3 to TRBJ1-1, with D hard to call. Trimming shortened V by 4 bases and J by 0 bases, and 6 bases separated the two germline ends. Germline V gives CDR1 SGHTA, CDR2 FQGTGA. The CDR3 extends over 13 amino acids. The CDR3 loop reads CASSSALNTEAFF. DNA for the CDR3: TGTGCCAGCAGCTCGGCGTTGAACACTGAAGCTTTCTTT.

The chain combines TRBV6-5 with TRBJ1-1; no firm D call. CDR1 is MNHEY, CDR2 SVGAGI, per germline. V lost 4 bases and J 7 bases, leaving 10 bases between the germline ends. The CDR3 has 12 amino acids. The CDR3 here is CASSSDLNEAFF. The DNA of the CDR3 is TGTGCCAGCAGTTCCGACCTGAATGAAGCTTTCTTT.

The chain links TRBV14 to TRBJ2-3, with D uncertain. The germline gives CDR1 SGHDN, CDR2 FVKESK. The V gene lost 1 base and the J gene lost 6 bases, with 8 bases spanning the gap. The CDR3 consists of 13 residues. The CDR3 nucleotides are TGTGCCAGCAGCCAAGCCCTCTGGGATACGCAGTATTTT. Translating it yields CASSQALWDTQYF. The full variable domain, completed using reference TRBV14 and TRBJ2-3, is EAGVTQFPSHSVIEKGQTVTLRCDPISGHDNLYWYRRVMGKEIKFLLHFVKESKQDESGMPNNRFLAERTGGTYSTLKVQPAELEDSGVYFCASSQALWDTQYFGPGTRLTVL.

CDR3 protein: CASSLSPGDFSPDTQYF. The CDR3 DNA follows: TGTGCCAGCAGTTTATCGCCAGGGGACTTCTCCCCAGATACGCAGTATTTT. The J gene is TRBJ2-3, the V gene TRBV28, with D perhaps assigned TRBD1 or TRBD2 (6 bases each). Germline V gives CDR1 MDHEN, CDR2 SYDVKM. The CDR3 runs to 17 residues. Between the trimmed V and J ends, which lost 1 base and 4 bases, there was a span of 18 bases. Variable domain in full (rest from reference TRBV28 and TRBJ2-3): DVKVTQSSRYLVKRTGEKVFLECVQDMDHENMFWYRQDPGLGLRLIYFSYDVKMKEKGDIPEGYSVSREKKERFSLILESASTNQTSMYLCASSLSPGDFSPDTQYFGPGTRLTVL.

The V gene is TRBV20-1, the J gene TRBJ2-6; 11 nucleotides line up with TRBD1. V trimming: 5 bases; J trimming: 2 bases; junction bases outside the gene matches: 5. From germline, CDR1 is DFQATT and CDR2 SNEGSKA (reference sequence). The CDR3 contains 16 residues. The CDR3 is CSAPWDRGAGANVLTF. CDR3 bases: TGCAGTGCTCCATGGGACAGGGGGGCTGGGGCCAACGTCCTGACTTTC.